One sample yielded the 18 T cell receptor beta chains listed below, sequenced in a study of T cell repertoires in cytomegalovirus infection. No antigen has been identified for these receptors. TCRdb called the reads again in MiXCR, with one record for every CDR3 protein. The table lists 650,000 to 850,000 distinct CDR3 sequences, about 29% of them singletons, with 10% to 15% in the top ten. The sample consisted of cultured CD8+ T cells from PBMCs, taken from culture after CMV antigen stimulation. These receptors originate from a human donor in good health (CMV status not recorded). Some clones in this sample may be carry-over from other donors' samples.

V usage is TRBV12-5 and J usage is TRBJ1-2; no clear D. V was cut by 1 base and J by 4 bases, with 7 bases left in between. The CDR3 contains 13 residues. Germline CDR1 and CDR2: LGHNT and FRNRAP. Written as DNA, the CDR3 is TGTGCTAGTGGTTTGGCCCCAACCTATGGCTACACCTTC. As protein: CASGLAPTYGYTF.

Here the CDR3 reads CASKMGSLLETQYF. The CDR3 DNA is TGTGCCAGCAAGATGGGCAGTTTACTAGAGACCCAGTACTTC. This rearrangement joins TRBV28 to TRBJ2-5; D not resolved. The V end lost 7 bases, the J end lost 4 bases, and 16 bases lay between the germline ends. The CDR3 spans 14 residues. The germline V gene has CDR1 MDHEN and CDR2 SYDVKM.

J is TRBJ1-6 and V is TRBV6-6; D unclear. Trimming took 0 bases from V and 11 from J, leaving 14 bases between them. CDR3 size: 15 residues. Germline V gene sequence: CDR1 MNHNY, CDR2 SVGAGI (reference sequence). The chain's CDR3 is CASSYSSGDRAPLHF. DNA of the CDR3: TGTGCCAGCAGTTACTCGTCCGGGGATCGGGCACCCCTCCACTTT.

The V and J genes are TRBV10-3 and TRBJ1-5; 7 bases are a match to TRBD1. The CDR3 is made up of 15 amino acids. V was clipped by 4 bases and J by 3 bases; unmatched bases: 6. Germline lookup yields CDR1 ENHRY and CDR2 SYGVKD. This chain's CDR3 is CAISAGQHYNQPQHF. CDR3 sequence (DNA): TGTGCCATCAGTGCGGGACAGCACTACAATCAGCCCCAGCATTTT.

The rearrangement links TRBV6-1 to TRBJ2-7, with 8 bases aligning to TRBD1. The CDR3 runs 16 residues. With V trimmed by 5 bases and J by 0 bases, 9 bases remained unmatched. Germline CDR1 MNHNS, CDR2 SASEGT. The DNA for the CDR3 is TGTGCCAGCAGTTCCTCAGGGGGCAGGAGCTCCTACGAGCAGTACGTC. Translated: CASSSSGGRSSYEQYV.

The chain carries TRBV6-2 or TRBV6-3 and TRBJ2-3; D is undetermined. Germline V gene data show CDR1 as MNHEY and CDR2 as SVGEGT. V was pared by 2 bases and J by 0 bases, with 9 bases between. There are 15 residues in the CDR3. This chain's CDR3 is CASSYRVDSTDTQYF. CDR3 bases: TGTGCCAGCAGTTACAGGGTGGACAGCACAGATACGCAGTATTTT.

The chain employs TRBV5-6 and TRBJ1-5; TRBD1 might be the D (5 bases). Germline-derived CDR1 and CDR2 are SGHDT and YYEEEE. CDR3 size: 17 residues. V shed 4 bases and J shed 0 bases, with 17 bases lying between them. The CDR3 is CASSQNGGTYSNQPQHF. The DNA of the CDR3 is TGTGCCAGCAGCCAAAACGGGGGGACTTATAGCAATCAGCCCCAGCATTTT.

In this sample, this clonotype turned up a few times. The chain carries TRBV6-2 or TRBV6-3 and TRBJ1-1; no definite D call. The germline gives CDR1 MNHEY, CDR2 SVGEGT. This CDR3 comprises 16 residues. Trimming left V 2 bases short and J 5 bases short, with 18 bases between. The CDR3 DNA follows: TGTGCCAGCAGTTACGCCGCAGGTCGGATGAGAACTGAAGCTTTCTTT. Translated: CASSYAAGRMRTEAFF.

This clonotype was detected a few times. The V call is TRBV27, the J call TRBJ2-3; 7 bases match TRBD1. The germline V gene has CDR1 MNHEY and CDR2 SMNVEV (reference sequence). The CDR3 sequence is 16 residues long. V was clipped by 0 bases and J by 1 base; unmatched bases: 4. The CDR3 is CASSLSWGQRTDTQYF. The CDR3, as DNA: TGTGCCAGCAGTTTATCGTGGGGACAGCGCACAGATACGCAGTATTTT.

The chain carries TRBV27 and TRBJ2-1; 8 nucleotides match TRBD1. Germline lookup yields CDR1 MNHEY and CDR2 SMNVEV (reference sequence). The CDR3 sequence is 16 residues long. The V segment lost 5 bases and the J segment 0 bases; nucleotides outside the gene matches: 6. The CDR3 bases are TGTGCCAGCAGTCCGGCGGACAGGGACTCCTACAATGAGCAGTTCTTC. Its translation is CASSPADRDSYNEQFF.

The genes are TRBV7-7 and TRBJ2-6; D gene unclear. This CDR3 has 13 amino acids. CDR1 is SSHAT and CDR2 is FNYEAQ in the germline V gene (reference sequence). CDR3 nucleotides: TGTGGTAGTGCACCCCCTGGGGCCAACGTCCTGACTTTC. Protein sequence: CGSAPPGANVLTF.

On this clonotype: A clone one base away is much larger, so this may be a read error. The chain combines TRBV7-6 with TRBJ2-2; D might be TRBD2 (6 bases). This CDR3 contains 12 residues. Germline V gene lookup returns CDR1 SGHVS and CDR2 FNYEAQ. The V and J ends lost 5 bases and 7 bases respectively, with 8 bases between them. CDR3 in DNA: TGTGCCAGCAGCCGGGGGAACGGGGAGCTGTTTTTT. Amino acid sequence: CASSRGNGELFF. Based on the CDR3 plus reference TRBV7-6 and TRBJ2-2, the full variable domain is GAGVSQSPRYKVTKRGQDVALRCDPISGHVSLYWYRQALGQGPEFLTYFNYEAQQDKSGLPNDRFSAERPEGSISTLTIQRTEQRDSAMYRCASSRGNGELFFGEGSRLTVL.

The table lists this clonotype with a few counts. The chain has TRBV7-6 and TRBJ2-3, with 7 bases matching TRBD1. V lost 5 bases to trimming and J lost 1 base; unmatched junction nucleotides: 6. Germline CDR1 and CDR2: SGHVS and FNYEAQ. The CDR3 has 15 residues. In nucleotides, the CDR3 is TGTGCCAGCAGCGCCGGGACAGTCGGCACAGATACGCAGTATTTT. This translates into CASSAGTVGTDTQYF. Variable domain in full (rest from reference TRBV7-6 and TRBJ2-3): GAGVSQSPRYKVTKRGQDVALRCDPISGHVSLYWYRQALGQGPEFLTYFNYEAQQDKSGLPNDRFSAERPEGSISTLTIQRTEQRDSAMYRCASSAGTVGTDTQYFGPGTRLTVL.

This clonotype appeared a few times. The V and J genes are TRBV2 and TRBJ2-3; D possibly uses TRBD1 or TRBD2 (5 bases each). Germline assignment: CDR1 SNHLY and CDR2 FYNNEI. Trimming took off 6 bases at V and 3 bases at J, with 10 bases between the two ends. This CDR3 spans 13 amino acids. The chain's CDR3 is CASRARETDTQYF. The CDR3 nucleotides are TGTGCCAGCAGAGCCAGGGAGACAGATACGCAGTATTTT.

J is TRBJ1-4 and V is TRBV13; 12 nucleotides line up with TRBD1. V gave up 5 bases and J gave up 4 bases; unmatched junction bases: 11. This CDR3 is built from 18 residues. Per the germline V gene, CDR1 is PRHDT and CDR2 is FYEKMQ (reference sequence). The CDR3 DNA reads TGTGCCAGCAGCCATTCCAGGGGACAGGGGGCTGTTAATGAAAAACTGTTTTTT. It yields the protein CASSHSRGQGAVNEKLFF.

V and J are TRBV20-1 and TRBJ2-7, with TRBD2 identical over 10 bases. V dropped 1 base and J dropped 4; count of bases not matched to a gene: 7. The CDR3 length is 15 residues. Germline assignment: CDR1 DFQATT and CDR2 SNEGSKA (reference sequence). The CDR3 here is CSARVDPSGGYEQYV. CDR3 DNA sequence: TGCAGTGCTAGAGTGGATCCTAGCGGGGGATACGAGCAGTACGTC.

This chain links TRBV2 with TRBJ2-3, with D hard to call. The CDR3 is made up of 14 amino acids. CDR1 SNHLY and CDR2 FYNNEI come from the germline V gene. V lost 6 bases, J lost 0 bases, and 10 bases lay in between. CDR3 coding DNA: TGTGCCAGCAGCTCCTTTGAGAGCACAGATACGCAGTATTTT. Protein product: CASSSFESTDTQYF.

The CDR3 nucleotides are TGTGCCAGCAGTTTCGTGTTCGTCCAGTACCCCGATGAGCAGTTCTTC. Translating gives CASSFVFVQYPDEQFF. The chain has TRBV27 and TRBJ2-1; D is undetermined. Trimming left V 3 bases short and J 8 bases short, with 20 bases between. The germline CDR1 and CDR2 sequences are MNHEY and SMNVEV (reference sequence). The length of the CDR3 is 16 residues.